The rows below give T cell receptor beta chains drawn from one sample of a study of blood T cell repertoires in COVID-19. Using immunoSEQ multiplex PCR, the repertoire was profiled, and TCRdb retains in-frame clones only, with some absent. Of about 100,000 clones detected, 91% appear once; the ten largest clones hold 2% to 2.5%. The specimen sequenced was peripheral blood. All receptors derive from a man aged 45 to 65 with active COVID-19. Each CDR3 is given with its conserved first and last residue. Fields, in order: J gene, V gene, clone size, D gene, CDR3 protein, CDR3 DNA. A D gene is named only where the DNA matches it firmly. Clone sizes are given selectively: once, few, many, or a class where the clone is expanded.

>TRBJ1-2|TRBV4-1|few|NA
CASSQPGTTNYGYTF
TGCGCCAGCAGCCAACCAGGGACTACTAACTATGGCTACACCTTC
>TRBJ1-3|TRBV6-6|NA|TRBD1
CASTRTGTNTIYF
TGTGCCAGCACTCGGACAGGGACGAACACCATATATTTT
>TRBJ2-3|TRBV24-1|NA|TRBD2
CATSDLSRTSGTDTQYF
TGTGCCACCAGTGATTTGTCTAGGACTAGCGGCACAGATACGCAGTATTTT
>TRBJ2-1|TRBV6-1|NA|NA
CASSDLGLGGYEQFF
TGTGCCAGCAGTGATCTAGGACTGGGGGGTTATGAGCAGTTCTTC
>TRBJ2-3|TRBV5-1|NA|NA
CASAGEGSTDTQYF
TGCGCCAGCGCAGGGGAGGGAAGCACAGATACGCAGTATTTT
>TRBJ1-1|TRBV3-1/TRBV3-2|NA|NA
CASSQDGGFLVTFF
TGTGCCAGCAGCCAAGATGGCGGGTTCCTAGTTACTTTCTTT
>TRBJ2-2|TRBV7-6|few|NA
CASRSRGRTGELFF
TGTGCCAGCAGAAGCCGGGGTAGAACCGGGGAGCTGTTTTTT
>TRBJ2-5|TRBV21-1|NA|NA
CASSTPRQGFVGETQYF
TGTGCCAGCAGCACGCCCCGACAGGGGTTTGTAGGAGAGACCCAGTACTTC
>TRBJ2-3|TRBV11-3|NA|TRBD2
CASSLVSGSSTDTQYF
TGTGCCAGCAGCTTAGTTAGCGGGAGTAGCACAGATACGCAGTATTTT
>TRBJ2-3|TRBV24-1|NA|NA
CATSAGEIDTQYF
TGTGCCACCAGTGCCGGGGAAATAGATACGCAGTATTTT
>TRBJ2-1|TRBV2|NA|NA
CASSDGPLDNEQFF
TGTGCCAGCAGTGATGGCCCCCTAGACAATGAGCAGTTCTTC
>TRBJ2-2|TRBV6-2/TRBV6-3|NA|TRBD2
CASSSRARGVVTGELFF
TGTGCCAGCAGCTCCCGTGCGCGGGGGGTCGTAACCGGGGAGCTGTTTTTT
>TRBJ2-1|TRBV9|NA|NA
CASSGDSVNNEQFF
TGTGCCAGCAGCGGCGACAGCGTTAACAATGAGCAGTTCTTC
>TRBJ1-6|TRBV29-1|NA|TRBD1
CSARTGDNSPLHF
TGCAGCGCCCGGACAGGGGATAATTCACCCCTCCACTTT
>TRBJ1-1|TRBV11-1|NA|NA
CASSFGSGLYAFF
TGTGCCAGCAGCTTCGGGTCAGGGCTGTACGCTTTCTTT
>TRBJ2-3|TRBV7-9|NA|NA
CASSLEGGTDTQYF
TGTGCCAGCAGCTTAGAGGGGGGCACAGATACGCAGTATTTT
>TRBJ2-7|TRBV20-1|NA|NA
CSARDHHEQYF
TGCAGTGCTAGAGATCATCACGAGCAGTACTTC
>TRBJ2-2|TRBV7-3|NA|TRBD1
CASSLTDRATGELFF
TGTGCCAGCAGCTTAACGGACAGGGCCACCGGGGAGCTGTTTTTT
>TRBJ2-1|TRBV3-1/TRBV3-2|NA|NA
CASSQGGPYNEQFF
TGTGCCAGCAGCCAAGGTGGGCCCTACAATGAGCAGTTCTTC
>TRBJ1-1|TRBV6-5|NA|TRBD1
CASSAGTGEAFF
TGTGCCAGCAGCGCGGGGACAGGCGAAGCTTTCTTT
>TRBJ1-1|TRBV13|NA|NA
CASSSGLTVWNTEAFF
TGTGCCAGCAGCTCAGGACTGACAGTGTGGAACACTGAAGCTTTCTTT
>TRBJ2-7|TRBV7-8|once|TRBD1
CASNPGGRDEQYF
TGTGCCAGCAATCCAGGGGGTAGGGACGAGCAGTACTTC
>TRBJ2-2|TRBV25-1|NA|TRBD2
CASSNPLGAGSRTGELFF
TGTGCCAGCAGTAATCCCCTCGGAGCGGGGTCTAGGACCGGGGAGCTGTTTTTT
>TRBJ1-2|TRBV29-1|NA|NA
CSVPRQEPNYGYTF
TGCAGCGTCCCTAGACAGGAACCTAACTATGGCTACACCTTC
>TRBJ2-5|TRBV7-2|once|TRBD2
CASSPGRETQYF
TGTGCCAGCAGCCCCGGGAGGGAGACCCAGTACTTC
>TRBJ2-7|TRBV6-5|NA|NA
CASSFVRTISYEQYF
TGTGCCAGCAGTTTTGTTAGGACTATCTCCTACGAGCAGTACTTC
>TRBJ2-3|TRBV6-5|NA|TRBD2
CASRTSGDTDTQYF
TGTGCCAGCAGGACTAGCGGGGACACAGATACGCAGTATTTT
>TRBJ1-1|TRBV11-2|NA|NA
CASSPLRNTEAFF
TGTGCCAGCAGCCCCTTGCGGAACACTGAAGCTTTCTTT
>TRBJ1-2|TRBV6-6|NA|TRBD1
CASIPRDRGGYGYTF
TGTGCCAGCATCCCCCGGGACAGGGGAGGTTATGGCTACACCTTC
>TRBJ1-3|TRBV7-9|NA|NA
CASSLRGTEVSGNTIYF
TGTGCCAGCAGCTTGAGAGGCACGGAAGTCTCTGGAAACACCATATATTTT
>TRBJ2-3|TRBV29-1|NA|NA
CSVIGVADTQYF
TGCAGCGTGATCGGGGTTGCGGATACGCAGTATTTT
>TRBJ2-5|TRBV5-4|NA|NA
CASSSGRGQETQYF
TGTGCCAGCAGCTCTGGTCGGGGCCAAGAGACCCAGTACTTC
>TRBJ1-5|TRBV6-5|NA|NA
CAIETGSGNQPQHF
TGTGCCATTGAAACAGGGTCGGGGAATCAGCCCCAGCATTTT
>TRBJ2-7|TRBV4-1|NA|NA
CASSLSADSYEQYF
TGCGCCAGCAGCCTATCCGCAGATTCCTACGAGCAGTACTTC
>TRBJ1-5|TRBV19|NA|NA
CASSIGGTYSNQPQHF
TGTGCCAGTAGTATTGGGGGCACGTATAGCAATCAGCCCCAGCATTTT
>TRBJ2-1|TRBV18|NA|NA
CASSPSLGNRVYNEQFF
TGTGCCAGCTCACCTAGTTTAGGGAACAGGGTATACAATGAGCAGTTCTTC
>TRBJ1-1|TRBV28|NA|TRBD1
CASSLWGSGTGSEAFF
TGTGCCAGCAGTTTATGGGGGTCCGGGACAGGGTCTGAAGCTTTCTTT
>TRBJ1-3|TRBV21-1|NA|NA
CASSKVVRQHSGNTIYF
TGTGCCAGCAGCAAAGTTGTAAGACAGCACTCTGGAAACACCATATATTTT
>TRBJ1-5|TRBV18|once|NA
CASSPNQGVQPQHF
TGTGCCAGCTCACCAAACCAAGGGGTTCAGCCCCAGCATTTT
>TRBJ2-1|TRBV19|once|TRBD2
CASSIWGGLAGSYNEQFF
TGTGCCAGTAGTATTTGGGGGGGACTAGCGGGCTCCTACAATGAGCAGTTCTTC
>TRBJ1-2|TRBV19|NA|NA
CASSTLPDYGYTF
TGTGCCAGTAGTACCCTCCCAGACTATGGCTACACCTTC
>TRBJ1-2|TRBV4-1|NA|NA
CASSPFAGGGYGYTF
TGCGCCAGCAGCCCCTTTGCTGGGGGCGGCTATGGCTACACCTTC
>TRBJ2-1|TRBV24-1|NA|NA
CATSSQANAYNEQFF
TGTGCCACCAGCTCCCAAGCGAACGCCTACAATGAGCAGTTCTTC
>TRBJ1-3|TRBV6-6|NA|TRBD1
CASSPTGNSGNTIYF
TGTGCCAGCAGTCCGACAGGGAATTCAGGAAACACCATATATTTT
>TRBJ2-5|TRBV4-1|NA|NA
CASSQERWGGETQYF
TGCGCCAGCAGCCAAGAACGTTGGGGAGGAGAGACCCAGTACTTC
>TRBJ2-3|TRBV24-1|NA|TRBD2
CATSSLRPPAGGRSADTQYF
TGTGCCACCAGCAGCCTCCGACCCCCAGCGGGGGGCCGTTCGGCAGATACGCAGTATTTT
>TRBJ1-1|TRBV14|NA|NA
CASSVSLNTEAFF
TGTGCCAGCAGCGTCTCCCTGAACACTGAAGCTTTCTTT